This T cell receptor (beta chain) was sequenced in a study of prognosis after radiotherapy for stage I lung cancer. Per germline, CDR1 SGHRS and CDR2 YFSETQ. This CDR3 is 14 amino acids long. In the case of this clonotype: Relative to the germline gene, one junction end is altered; a read error may explain this.

Template was genomic DNA; TCR beta CDR3 amplified in two multiplex PCR rounds. Used in first-round PCR were primers specific to each TRBV and TRBJ gene. TCRdb ran MiXCR on the multiplex PCR reads and lists one entry per CDR3 protein. Of about 16,000 distinct CDR3 sequences listed, around two fifths were seen once; the top ten hold about 45%. The chain recombines TRBV5-1 with TRBJ1-1; D uncertain. This sample comprised PBMCs, obtained before or after stereotactic body radiation therapy (not recorded which). The clonotype comes from a donor at least 50 years old with non-small cell lung cancer. The CDR3 loop is CASRLGWGNTEAFF. The CDR3 DNA reads TGCGCCAGCAGATTGGGGTGGGGTAACACTGAAGCTTTCTTT.